This T cell receptor (beta chain) was identified during a study of blood T cell repertoires in COVID-19 (dated by TCRdb to about 2020). At the level of the whole study: The collaborator samples originated in the United States, Italy and Spain and spanned the acute and convalescent phases of COVID-19. The prospective study material was composed of cDNA or gDNA derived from T cells, B-cell-depleted T cells, or PBMCs. Subjects who had been exposed to COVID-19, were actively infected with it, or had recovered from it provided the deeply sampled blood TCRbeta repertoires that made up the dataset. The repertoires were released in a freely available public database intended as a resource for research on the immune response to SARS-CoV-2. Samples came from the ongoing ImmuneRACE study (first 160 participants) plus 1,254 subjects from 6 global collaborators. Nearly every sample came with metadata listing a de-identified subject ID, COVID-19 status, age in years and sex. HLA class I and class II types, where available, came from metadata supplied by the sample provider rather than from assay-based typing.

As to this clone: Its antigen specificity is not known. No base quality values were provided; no much bigger clone lies one nucleotide off.

V is pruned by 3 bases and J by 4 bases, leaving 4 bases of the junction without a gene match. The germline V gene encodes CDR1 MGHDK and CDR2 SYGVNS. Including the terminal cysteine and phenylalanine, the CDR3 comprises 14 residues. Only the CDR3 region is kept as DNA, spanning 42 bases read in frame from base 1. The study at large found these results: The quantity of clinical and demographic metadata differed by source and by participant and was supplied without curation.

In Seattle, one collaborating source enrolled patients while the infection was active and tracked those patients longitudinally over the course of disease. Whole blood was collected in K2EDTA tubes by collaborating institutions according to the institutions' own protocols. For TCRbeta analysis, collaborator samples were shipped as frozen whole blood, as isolated PBMCs, or as DNA extracted from either sample type. TCRbeta CDR3 regions were amplified from genomic DNA by means of the immunoSEQ Assay, a bias-controlled multiplex PCR. The original methods were these. Nucleated cell counts per sample were estimated from amplification of reference gene primers within the assay. To quantify the absolute abundance of each unique TCRbeta CDR3 rearrangement, sequence reads were collapsed and filtered. Productive Simpson clonality was computed per sample as the square root of Simpson's diversity index over productive rearrangements. The source is immuneACCESS, and TCRdb retained only in-frame sequences with V and J called. Part of the clones is not carried over; for the studies checked, unresolved V genes explain less than half of this, and the remainder is unexplained. From that table come the V and J calls and clone size; the DNA was used to work out D and trimming. In all, the sample holds 300,000 to 450,000 clones, and 70% to 90% of those were seen once. Of the sample, about 2% falls within the top ten clones.

This sequence originates from a woman aged 60-75 years with COVID-19, enrolled during active disease. The sample taken for sequencing was peripheral blood. The V and J segments used are TRBV25-1 and TRBJ2-7; 9 bases in the middle match TRBD1. The CDR3 has the sequence CASSDTGGRYEQYF. The base sequence is TGTGCCAGCAGTGATACAGGGGGCAGGTACGAGCAGTACTTC.